What follows are 26 T cell receptor beta chains derived from one specimen sequenced in a study of blood T cell repertoires in COVID-19. Clones were sequenced by immunoSEQ multiplex PCR, and TCRdb holds only the in-frame ones, with some missing. The sample yields 35,000 to 45,000 clones, about 80% seen once. Sequenced sample: peripheral blood. These receptors were collected from a man between 65 and 85 years old with acute or convalescent COVID-19.

Comment on this clone: Different DNA sequences within this sample yield the same CDR3. The rearrangement uses TRBV28 and TRBJ1-3, with 8 nucleotides matching TRBD1. The CDR3 sequence is 14 residues long. V lost 5 bases and J lost 5; bases outside the gene matches: 5. The germline gives CDR1 MDHEN, CDR2 SYDVKM. The DNA for the CDR3 is TGTGCCAGCAGTATAAGGACAGGGCGAAACACCATATATTTT. Encoded protein: CASSIRTGRNTIYF.

In this sample, this clone turned up once. V is TRBV13 and J is TRBJ2-1, with 11 positions matching TRBD2. CDR3 size: 14 residues. From germline, CDR1 is PRHDT and CDR2 FYEKMQ (reference sequence). Losses at the gene ends were 3 bases for V and 8 bases for J; bases not matched to a gene: 3. The CDR3 nucleotides are TGTGCCAGCAGCTTGAATAGCGGGGGGGATGAGCAGTTCTTC. Protein sequence: CASSLNSGGDEQFF.

The V gene is TRBV7-2, the J gene TRBJ2-6; 7 nucleotides align to TRBD1. Trimming at V came to 5 bases and at J to 3 bases, leaving 7 bases not matched to a gene. Germline loops: CDR1 SGHTA, CDR2 FQGNSA. CDR3 size: 16 residues. The CDR3 protein is CASSVGQSLGANVLTF. The CDR3 region has the DNA TGTGCCAGCAGCGTGGGACAGTCTCTTGGGGCCAACGTCCTGACTTTC.

The rearrangement links TRBV7-6 to TRBJ1-1; possibly TRBD1 for D (5 bases). This CDR3 comprises 14 residues. Trimming shortened V by 5 bases and J by 6 bases, and 16 bases separated the two germline ends. Germline CDR1 reads SGHVS; CDR2 reads FNYEAQ. As DNA, the CDR3 is TGTGCCAGCAGCCCCTTCGGGGGAAGCGCTGAAGCTTTCTTT. Translated, it gives CASSPFGGSAEAFF.

The V and J genes are TRBV28 and TRBJ2-2; D uncertain. The CDR3 loop spans 12 amino acids. Germline CDR1 MDHEN, CDR2 SYDVKM. V was pared by 6 bases and J by 8 bases, with 10 bases between. For the CDR3, the DNA is TGTGCCAGCAGAGCCCGCAAGGGGGAGCTGTTTTTT. Translating it yields CASRARKGELFF.

The genes are TRBV27 and TRBJ1-3; 9 bases map to TRBD1. The CDR3 is 14 residues long. CDR1 MNHEY and CDR2 SMNVEV come from the germline V gene (reference sequence). The ends lost 8 bases at V and 2 bases at J; junction bases unmatched: 4. CDR3 coding DNA: TGTGCCAGCGGGGGACAGGGTCCTGGAAACACCATATATTTT. This gives the protein CASGGQGPGNTIYF.

This clone was seen many times. This chain joins TRBV3-1 (or the pseudogene TRBV3-2) and TRBJ1-5; D is uncertain. V shed 3 bases and J shed 2 bases, with 8 bases lying between them. This CDR3 comprises 14 residues. Germline CDR1 is LGHDT and CDR2 is YNNKEL (reference sequence). The CDR3 loop reads CASSQGSGNQPQHF. In nucleotides, the CDR3 is TGTGCCAGCAGCCAGGGGAGTGGCAATCAGCCCCAGCATTTT.

The J gene is TRBJ1-4, the V gene TRBV18; 7 bases agree with TRBD1. Trimming cost V 3 bases and J 8 bases; bases outside gene matches: 9. The V gene's germline CDR1 is KGHSH and CDR2 LQKENI. This CDR3 region has 15 residues. CDR3 amino acids: CASSPRKGAGEKLFF. The CDR3 region has the DNA TGTGCCAGCTCACCCCGAAAGGGGGCCGGAGAAAAACTGTTTTTT.

The chain joins TRBV18 to TRBJ1-2; 8 nucleotides line up with TRBD1. Looked up from germline, CDR1 is KGHSH and CDR2 is LQKENI. CDR3 length: 15 amino acids. The junction had 12 bases not matched to a gene; V was cut back by 4 bases and J by 8 bases. The CDR3 reads CASSLNPQGVDGYTF. Written as DNA, the CDR3 is TGTGCCAGCTCACTAAACCCACAGGGGGTCGACGGCTACACCTTC.

This chain uses TRBV13 with TRBJ1-2, with 7 bases that match TRBD1. Germline CDR1 and CDR2: PRHDT and FYEKMQ (reference sequence). There are 14 residues in the CDR3. The ends lost 6 bases at V and 1 base at J; junction bases unmatched: 5. CDR3 protein: CASSRTGLNYGYTF. For the CDR3, the DNA is TGTGCCAGCAGTCGGACAGGACTTAACTATGGCTACACCTTC.

The chain combines TRBV19 with TRBJ1-1; D gene ambiguous. V was clipped by 0 bases and J by 2 bases, with 10 bases between them. Germline-derived CDR1 and CDR2 are LNHDA and SQIVND (reference sequence). The CDR3 is made up of 15 amino acids. This chain's CDR3 is CASSIDREGNTEAFF. In DNA, the CDR3 is TGTGCCAGTAGTATAGATCGGGAAGGAAACACTGAAGCTTTCTTT.

The chain employs TRBV19 and TRBJ2-1; possible D gene TRBD1, 6 bases. Trimming pared 6 bases from V and 0 bases from J, leaving 15 bases between. The germline V gene encodes CDR1 LNHDA and CDR2 SQIVND (reference sequence). CDR3 length: 16 amino acids. The DNA for the CDR3 is TGTGCCAGTAGAAAACGACAGGAGAGCTCCTACAATGAGCAGTTCTTC. This sequence encodes CASRKRQESSYNEQFF.

This clone has only a few counts. V usage is TRBV9 and J usage is TRBJ1-1, with no clear D. V was clipped by 0 bases and J by 5 bases, with 11 bases between them. Germline CDR1 is SGDLS and CDR2 is YYNGEE. There are 14 residues in the CDR3. The CDR3 DNA is TGTGCCAGCAGCGTAGGGTCGGTCGGGACTGAAGCTTTCTTT. As protein: CASSVGSVGTEAFF.

The chain recombines TRBV6-5 with TRBJ1-3; 9 nucleotides agree with TRBD1. With 6 bases clipped from V and 0 bases from J, the junction kept 3 bases outside the gene matches. Per germline, CDR1 MNHEY and CDR2 SVGAGI. The CDR3 is 15 amino acids. This CDR3 reads CASSSTGGSGNTIYF. CDR3 nucleotide sequence: TGTGCCAGCAGCTCGACAGGGGGCTCTGGAAACACCATATATTTT.

J is TRBJ2-5 and V is TRBV14; possible D gene TRBD2, 6 bases. The CDR3 is 17 amino acids. V lost 0 bases, J lost 1 base, and 15 bases lay in between. Germline V gene data show CDR1 as SGHDN and CDR2 as FVKESK. CDR3 loop: CASSQDFGGSLQETQYF. The CDR3 nucleotides are TGTGCCAGCAGCCAAGATTTTGGAGGGAGTCTCCAAGAGACCCAGTACTTC. The complete variable domain, with remaining parts taken from reference TRBV14 and TRBJ2-5, reads EAGVTQFPSHSVIEKGQTVTLRCDPISGHDNLYWYRRVMGKEIKFLLHFVKESKQDESGMPNNRFLAERTGGTYSTLKVQPAELEDSGVYFCASSQDFGGSLQETQYFGPGTRLLVL.

The chain recombines TRBV5-8 with TRBJ1-2, with D unclear. Germline CDR1 reads SGHTS; CDR2 reads YDEGEE. The CDR3 is made up of 11 amino acids. V was clipped by 6 bases and J by 8 bases, with 11 bases between them. As DNA, the CDR3 is TGTGCCAGCACTAAGAAGACAGGCTACACCTTC. It yields the protein CASTKKTGYTF.

The rearrangement joins TRBV24-1 to TRBJ1-1, with D possibly being TRBD1 (6 bases). The CDR3 totals 14 residues. Per germline, CDR1 KGHDR and CDR2 SFDVKD. Trimming pared 3 bases from V and 10 bases from J, leaving 17 bases between. The CDR3: CATSDLNQGQGAFF. Written as DNA, the CDR3 is TGTGCCACCAGTGATCTAAACCAGGGGCAGGGAGCTTTCTTT.

A single count supports this clone. The chain is built from TRBV3-1 (or the pseudogene TRBV3-2) and TRBJ2-5; D is unclear. Germline values: CDR1 LGHDT, CDR2 YNNKEL (reference sequence). The CDR3 totals 16 residues. V was trimmed by 0 bases and J by 5 bases, leaving 16 bases between them. The CDR3 loop reads CASSQDVAALLETQYF. CDR3 in DNA: TGTGCCAGCAGCCAAGATGTGGCTGCCTTGTTGGAGACCCAGTACTTC.

The chain couples TRBV7-9 to TRBJ2-1; no clear D. V was shortened by 3 bases and J by 8 bases, with 11 bases between the two germline ends. CDR3 size: 13 residues. In germline, CDR1 is SEHNR, CDR2 FQNEAQ (reference sequence). Written as DNA, the CDR3 is TGTGCCAGCAGCTTCGGTCCTATGGATGAGCAGTTCTTC. The encoded protein is CASSFGPMDEQFF.

V usage is TRBV19 and J usage is TRBJ1-1; a weak D match, TRBD1 (6 bases). Trimming removed 3 bases from V and 1 base from J, with 15 bases in between. The CDR3 loop spans 16 amino acids. Germline loops: CDR1 LNHDA, CDR2 SQIVND (reference sequence). The CDR3 spells CASSIMGGPTNTEAFF. CDR3 DNA: TGTGCCAGTAGTATTATGGGGGGGCCCACGAACACTGAAGCTTTCTTT.

The genes are TRBV7-3 and TRBJ2-1; 12 nucleotides match TRBD1. Germline lookup yields CDR1 SGHTA and CDR2 FQGTGA. The CDR3 is 17 amino acids. The V and J ends lost 5 bases and 7 bases, in that order; junction bases with no gene match: 12. The CDR3 is CASSRRSPGQGANEQFF. CDR3 bases: TGTGCCAGCAGCCGCAGATCCCCGGGACAGGGGGCAAATGAGCAGTTCTTC.

This clone was seen once. V is TRBV7-2 and J is TRBJ1-5, with D perhaps TRBD1 (5 bases). Germline V gene lookup returns CDR1 SGHTA and CDR2 FQGNSA. The V end lost 4 bases, the J end lost 6 bases, and 10 bases lay between the germline ends. The CDR3 totals 13 residues. DNA for the CDR3: TGTGCCAGCAGCTATGCCGGGGGTCAGCCCCAGCATTTT. Its translation: CASSYAGGQPQHF.

This clone was observed once. The genes are TRBV6-5 and TRBJ1-5, with D tentatively TRBD1 (5 bases). This CDR3 has 14 residues. Per germline, CDR1 MNHEY and CDR2 SVGAGI. Trimming removed 6 bases from V and 4 bases from J, with 13 bases in between. CDR3 sequence: CASSHNSGNQPQHF. In DNA, the CDR3 is TGTGCCAGCAGCCATAATTCAGGGAATCAGCCCCAGCATTTT.

The V and J genes are TRBV4-3 and TRBJ2-2; D is perhaps TRBD1 (5 bases). Germline V gives CDR1 LGHNA, CDR2 YSLEER. The CDR3 length is 17 residues. Trimming cost V 0 bases and J 2 bases, with 13 bases left between them. The chain's CDR3 is CASSQDKQVINTGELFF. The CDR3 coding sequence is TGCGCCAGCAGCCAAGATAAACAGGTTATTAACACCGGGGAGCTGTTTTTT.

This chain joins TRBV6-5 and TRBJ1-3, with D maybe TRBD1 (6 bases). Germline V gene sequence: CDR1 MNHEY, CDR2 SVGAGI. V lost 6 bases and J lost 2, with 11 bases in between. The CDR3 is 14 amino acids. This chain's CDR3 is CASSQGGAGNTIYF. In nucleotides, the CDR3 is TGTGCCAGCAGCCAAGGGGGTGCTGGAAACACCATATATTTT.

The V gene is TRBV6-5, the J gene TRBJ2-7, with D possibly TRBD2 on 6 matching bases. Deletions cut 4 bases from V and 5 bases from J, with 12 bases between. CDR3 length equals 13 residues. The germline CDR1 and CDR2 sequences are MNHEY and SVGAGI. The CDR3 spells CASSSAGSHEQYF. In DNA, the CDR3 is TGTGCCAGCAGTTCCGCGGGGTCCCACGAGCAGTACTTC.